This T cell receptor (beta chain) was identified during a study of blood T cell repertoires in COVID-19 (dated by TCRdb to 2020 to 2021). Regarding the research as a whole: The collaborator samples originated in the United States, Italy and Spain and spanned the acute and convalescent phases of COVID-19. The material from the prospective study consisted of cDNA or gDNA derived from T cells, B-cell-depleted T cells, or PBMCs. Deeply sampled blood TCRbeta repertoires from subjects exposed to, actively infected with, or recovered from COVID-19 were included in the dataset. The repertoires were released in a freely available public database intended as a resource for research on the immune response to SARS-CoV-2. Samples were obtained from the ongoing ImmuneRACE study (first 160 participants) and from about 1,300 subjects provided by 6 global collaborators. Sample metadata almost always included a de-identified subject ID, COVID-19 status, age in years and sex. Where available, HLA class I and class II types were taken from metadata supplied by the sample provider and were not determined by assay-based typing. Results and caveats for the whole study, not just this receptor: Clinical and demographic metadata were provided uncurated, with the amount varying by source and participant.

Whole blood was collected in K2EDTA tubes by collaborating institutions according to the institutions' own protocols. For TCRbeta analysis, collaborators shipped samples in one of three forms: frozen whole blood, isolated PBMCs, or DNA extracted from either of those sample types. About this clone itself: The antigen it binds to is not known. No per-base quality is available; no much larger clone lies one base away.

Trimming removed 2 bases from V and 4 bases from J, leaving 14 bases between the germline ends. From the germline V gene, CDR1 is SGHTA and CDR2 is FQGNSA. The CDR3 goes from the cysteine to the phenylalanine over 15 residues. The read is trimmed to its CDR3 DNA, 45 bases read in frame from base 1. TCRbeta CDR3 regions were amplified from genomic DNA using the immunoSEQ Assay, a bias-controlled multiplex PCR. As for how the authors treated the data: The number of nucleated cells in each sample was estimated from the amplification of reference gene primers within the assay. To quantify the absolute abundance of each unique TCRbeta CDR3 rearrangement, sequence reads were collapsed and filtered. For each sample, productive Simpson clonality was calculated by taking the square root of Simpson's diversity index across productive rearrangements. This immuneACCESS table, as held by TCRdb, lists in-frame sequences with V and J called but not all clones. Of the missing ones, under half trace to an unresolved V gene in checked studies; the others have no known cause. V, J and clone size are those of that table, while D and trimming were read from the DNA. Here the sample has tens of thousands of clones; around 77% occur a single time. The top ten hold 2.5% to 3.5% of the sample.

The sequence came from a man in his sixties with acute or convalescent COVID-19. Recombination joined TRBV7-2 with TRBJ2-5; D gene: possibly TRBD1, on 5 matching bases. Material: peripheral blood. CDR3 reads: CASSLRRPQGETQYF. In nucleotide form, the sequence is TGTGCCAGCAGCTTACGGCGGCCTCAGGGAGAGACCCAGTACTTC.